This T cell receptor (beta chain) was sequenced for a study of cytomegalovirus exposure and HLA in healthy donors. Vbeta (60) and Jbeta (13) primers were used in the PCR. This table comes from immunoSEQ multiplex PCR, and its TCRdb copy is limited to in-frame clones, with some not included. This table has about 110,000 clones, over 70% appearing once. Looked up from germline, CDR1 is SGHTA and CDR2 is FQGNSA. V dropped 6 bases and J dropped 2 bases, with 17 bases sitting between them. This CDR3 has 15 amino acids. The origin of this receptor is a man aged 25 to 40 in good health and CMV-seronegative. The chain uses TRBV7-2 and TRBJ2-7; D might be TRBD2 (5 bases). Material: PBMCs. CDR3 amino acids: CASRLAAGLTYEQYF. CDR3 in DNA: TGTGCCAGCAGGCTCGCAGCTGGACTCACCTACGAGCAGTACTTC.